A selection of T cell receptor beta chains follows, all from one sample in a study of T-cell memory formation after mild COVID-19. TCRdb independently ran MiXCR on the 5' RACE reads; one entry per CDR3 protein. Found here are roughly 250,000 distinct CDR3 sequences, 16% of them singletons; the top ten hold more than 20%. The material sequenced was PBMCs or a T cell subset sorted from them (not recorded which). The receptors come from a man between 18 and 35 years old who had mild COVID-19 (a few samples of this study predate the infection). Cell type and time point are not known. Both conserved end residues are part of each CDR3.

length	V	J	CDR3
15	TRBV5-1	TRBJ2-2	CASSLRVPNTGELFF
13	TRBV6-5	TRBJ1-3	CASSYAEGNTIYF
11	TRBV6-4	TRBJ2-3	CASACPDTQYF
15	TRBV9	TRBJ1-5	CASSGGDAPIQPQHF
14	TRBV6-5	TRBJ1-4	CASSYGPPREKLFF
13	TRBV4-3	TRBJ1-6	CASSRQGMSPLHF
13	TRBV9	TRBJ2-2	CASSPKGSGELFF
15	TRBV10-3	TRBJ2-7	CAISERGTVPYEQYF
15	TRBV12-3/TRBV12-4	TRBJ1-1	CASSLGGTRNTEAFF
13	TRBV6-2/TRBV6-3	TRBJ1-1	CASSYGQAREAFF
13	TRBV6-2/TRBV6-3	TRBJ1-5	CASSYEGKQPQHF
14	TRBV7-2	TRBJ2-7	CASSLPSGSREQYF
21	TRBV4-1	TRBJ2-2	CASSQDGRAGGPNANTGELFF
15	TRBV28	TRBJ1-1	CASSLVPQGNTEAFF
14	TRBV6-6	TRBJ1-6	CASSSTRANSPLHF
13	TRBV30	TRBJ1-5	CACSGTENQPQHF
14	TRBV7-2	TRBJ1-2	CASSTSTGNYGYTF
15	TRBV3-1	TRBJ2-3	CASSQVVSSTDTQYF
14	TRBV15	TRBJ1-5	CATSIANSNQPQHF
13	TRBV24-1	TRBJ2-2	CATKADGTGELFF
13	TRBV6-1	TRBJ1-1	CASSEALLSEAFF
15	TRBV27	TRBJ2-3	CASGLGYPSTDTQYF
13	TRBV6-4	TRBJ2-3	CASSDSGSVIQYF
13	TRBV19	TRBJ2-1	CASSTAGYNEQFF
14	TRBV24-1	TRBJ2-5	CATSDLSSQETQYF
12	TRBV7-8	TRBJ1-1	CASRAGTTEAFF
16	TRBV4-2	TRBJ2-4	CASSQAEAGGGVIQYF
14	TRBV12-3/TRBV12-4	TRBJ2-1	CASSLPGALDEQFF
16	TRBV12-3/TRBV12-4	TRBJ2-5	CASSLIGRVAGETQYF
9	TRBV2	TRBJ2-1	CASSPGPVF
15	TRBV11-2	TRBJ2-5	CASSLALSGGGTQYF
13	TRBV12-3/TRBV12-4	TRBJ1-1	CASSEGQGGPAFF
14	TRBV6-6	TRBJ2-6	CASWTGTGANVLTF
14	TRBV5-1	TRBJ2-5	CASSLLGPQETQYF
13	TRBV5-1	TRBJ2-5	CASSLQGGETQYF
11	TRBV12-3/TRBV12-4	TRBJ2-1	CASSLGDRKFF
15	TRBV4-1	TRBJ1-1	CASSQEGKGATEAFF
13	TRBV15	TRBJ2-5	CATSREFQETQYF
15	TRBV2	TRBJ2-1	CASSESRGGVYEQFF
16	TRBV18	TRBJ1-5	CASSLRTGRGNQPQHF
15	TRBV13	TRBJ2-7	CASSLEGQDTYEQYF
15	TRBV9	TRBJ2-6	CASTNGGAGANVLTF
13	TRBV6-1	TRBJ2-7	CASSELSGPEQYF
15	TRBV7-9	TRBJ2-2	CASSLRGTNTGELFF
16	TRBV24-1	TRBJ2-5	CATSDLKDREKETQYF
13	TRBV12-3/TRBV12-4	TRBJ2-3	CASSFRYTDTQYF
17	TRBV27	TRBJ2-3	CASSSGLAGVYTDTQYF
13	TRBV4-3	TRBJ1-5	CASSQDSGQPQHF